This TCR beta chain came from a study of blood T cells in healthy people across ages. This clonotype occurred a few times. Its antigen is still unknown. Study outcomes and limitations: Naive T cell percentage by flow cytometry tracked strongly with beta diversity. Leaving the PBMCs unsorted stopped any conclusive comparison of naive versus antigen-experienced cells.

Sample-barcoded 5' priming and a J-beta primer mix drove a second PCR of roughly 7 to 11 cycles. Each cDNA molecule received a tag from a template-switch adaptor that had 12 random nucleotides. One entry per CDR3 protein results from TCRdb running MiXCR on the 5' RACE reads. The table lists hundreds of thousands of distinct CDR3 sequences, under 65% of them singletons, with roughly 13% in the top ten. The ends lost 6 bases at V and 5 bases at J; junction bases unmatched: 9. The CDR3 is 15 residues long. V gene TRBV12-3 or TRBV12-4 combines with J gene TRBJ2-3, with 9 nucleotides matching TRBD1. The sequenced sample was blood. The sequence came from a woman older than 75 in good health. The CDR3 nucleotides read TGTGCCAGCAGCCCCAACAGGGGGCGAGGAGATACGCAGTATTTT. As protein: CASSPNRGRGDTQYF.